Presented here are 17 T cell receptor beta chains from one specimen sequenced in a study of blood T cell repertoires in COVID-19. Assay used: immunoSEQ multiplex PCR; TCRdb lists only in-frame clones, some missing. The sample shows 180,000 or so clones, roughly nine tenths of them seen only once. Input material: peripheral blood. The receptors stem from a young man with acute or convalescent COVID-19.

The chain links TRBV7-9 to TRBJ2-3; D perhaps matches TRBD1 (6 bases). The CDR3 consists of 15 residues. Germline values: CDR1 SEHNR, CDR2 FQNEAQ (reference sequence). Trimming took off 5 bases at V and 10 bases at J, with 22 bases between the two ends. The CDR3 DNA reads TGTGCCAGCAGCCCGACAACAGGGAATCACGATGCGCAGTATTTT. Amino acids: CASSPTTGNHDAQYF.

V usage is TRBV7-2 and J usage is TRBJ2-5; 13 bases fit TRBD2. V shed 4 bases and J 6 bases; nucleotides not matched to a gene: 11. Looked up from germline, CDR1 is SGHTA and CDR2 is FQGNSA. The CDR3 consists of 17 residues. CDR3 DNA sequence: TGTGCCAGCAGCTACGACGGCCGGACTAGCGGGGGAAAGACCCAGTACTTC. Translation gives CASSYDGRTSGGKTQYF.

The rearrangement uses TRBV3-1 (or the pseudogene TRBV3-2) and TRBJ1-2, with 7 bases matching TRBD1. The V gene's germline CDR1 is LGHDT and CDR2 YNNKEL (reference sequence). This CDR3 has 16 residues. The junction had 14 bases not matched to a gene; V was cut back by 2 bases and J by 8 bases. The CDR3 nucleotides are TGTGCCAGCAGCCAAAAGGGGGAAGACAGGGTGGGCGGCTACACCTTC. Residues: CASSQKGEDRVGGYTF.

This chain links TRBV18 with TRBJ1-4; 8 positions match TRBD1. V gave up 0 bases and J gave up 8 bases; unmatched junction bases: 5. Germline V gene data show CDR1 as KGHSH and CDR2 as LQKENI. The CDR3 has 15 amino acids. The CDR3 sequence is CASSPPRTGNEKLFF. Written as DNA, the CDR3 is TGTGCCAGCTCACCACCGAGGACAGGGAACGAAAAACTGTTTTTT.

V usage is TRBV12-3 or TRBV12-4 and J usage is TRBJ1-1; the D is unclear. The CDR3 runs to 13 residues. V lost 0 bases, J lost 1 base, and 3 bases lay in between. CDR3 nucleotides: TGTGCCAGCAGTTTAGCCAGGAACACTGAAGCTTTCTTT. This sequence encodes CASSLARNTEAFF.

The chain carries TRBV6-5 and TRBJ1-2; D is unclear. This CDR3 is built from 14 residues. CDR1 is MNHEY, CDR2 SVGAGI, per germline. The ends were cut back, 0 bases at V and 1 base at J, with 6 bases in the middle. CDR3 in amino acids: CASSYSRDNYGYTF. The CDR3 nucleotides read TGTGCCAGCAGTTACTCGAGGGATAACTATGGCTACACCTTC.

V gene TRBV24-1 combines with J gene TRBJ2-6; D possibly corresponds to TRBD1 (6 bases). CDR3 size: 17 residues. Germline V gene data show CDR1 as KGHDR and CDR2 as SFDVKD. Deletions cut 4 bases from V and 3 bases from J, with 15 bases between. DNA of the CDR3: TGTGCCACCAGTGAGGGAAGGGGGTACGGTGGGGCCAACGTCCTGACTTTC. As protein: CATSEGRGYGGANVLTF.

This chain uses TRBV20-1 with TRBJ1-4, with no clear D. Deletions cut 7 bases from V and 6 bases from J, with 6 bases between. Germline values: CDR1 DFQATT, CDR2 SNEGSKA (reference sequence). The CDR3 sequence is 10 residues long. Here the CDR3 DNA reads TGCAGTGTCTTAGATGAAAAACTGTTTTTT. Translation: CSVLDEKLFF.

CDR3 bases: TGTGCCAGCAGTGACCCGACAGGGTCCTATAATTCACCCCTCCACTTT. Translating it yields CASSDPTGSYNSPLHF. The V call is TRBV6-1, the J call TRBJ1-6; 7 bases are shared with TRBD1. With V trimmed by 3 bases and J by 1 base, 3 bases remained unmatched. Germline-derived CDR1 and CDR2 are MNHNS and SASEGT. This CDR3 contains 16 residues.

This clone was recorded once. The gene calls are TRBV12-5 and TRBJ1-5; D unclear. Germline lookup yields CDR1 LGHNT and CDR2 FRNRAP. V was pared by 1 base and J by 5 bases, with 9 bases between. The CDR3 consists of 14 residues. CDR3 nucleotides: TGTGCTAGTGGTTTGGCGGGTGAGGATCAGCCCCAGCATTTT. This codes for CASGLAGEDQPQHF.

The V gene is TRBV4-2, the J gene TRBJ2-3; 7 bases match TRBD2. Trimming removed 4 bases from V and 1 base from J; junction bases left unmatched: 8. Germline values: CDR1 LGHNA, CDR2 YNFKEQ. This CDR3 contains 16 residues. CDR3 amino acids: CASSRGRLAGTDTQYF. In nucleotides, the CDR3 is TGTGCCAGCAGCCGAGGTCGGCTAGCGGGCACAGATACGCAGTATTTT.

This chain uses TRBV27 with TRBJ1-5; D call uncertain. The CDR3 has 15 residues. CDR1 and CDR2 from the germline V gene are MNHEY and SMNVEV (reference sequence). V was pared by 3 bases and J by 0 bases, with 9 bases between. This chain's CDR3 is CASSLGGYSNQPQHF. The CDR3 DNA is TGTGCCAGCAGTTTGGGAGGGTATAGCAATCAGCCCCAGCATTTT.

The CDR3 coding sequence is TGTGCCAGCAGTGGAGACAGCAGATCTGGAAACACCATATATTTT. Encoded protein: CASSGDSRSGNTIYF. This chain uses TRBV2 with TRBJ1-3, with TRBD1 as a possible D gene (5 bases). V lost 4 bases and J 1 base, leaving 11 bases between the germline ends. CDR3 length: 15 amino acids. CDR1 and CDR2 (germline): SNHLY, FYNNEI.

The V gene is TRBV5-4, the J gene TRBJ2-1, with 8 bases aligning to TRBD2. Unmatched junction bases numbered 10, after V lost 4 bases and J lost 4 bases. Germline V CDR1 and CDR2: SGHNT, YYREEE (reference sequence). CDR3 length: 16 residues. CDR3 loop: CASSPGGGRRYNEQFF. CDR3 coding DNA: TGTGCCAGCAGCCCGGGGGGCGGGAGGAGATACAATGAGCAGTTCTTC.

In DNA form, the CDR3 reads TGCAGCGTTGGCGGATTTCCGGCAGGGGAAAACTACAATGAGCAGTTCTTC. The encoded protein is CSVGGFPAGENYNEQFF. The rearrangement joins TRBV29-1 to TRBJ2-1, with a tentative D call TRBD1 (6 bases). This CDR3 region has 17 residues. Germline values: CDR1 SQVTM, CDR2 ANQGSEA. V shed 4 bases and J shed 3 bases, with 22 bases lying between them.

The gene calls are TRBV27 and TRBJ1-5; D is uncertain. Germline V gene lookup returns CDR1 MNHEY and CDR2 SMNVEV (reference sequence). Trimming left V 3 bases short and J 6 bases short, with 6 bases between. This CDR3 region has 12 residues. The chain's CDR3 is CASSLTGQPQHF. The CDR3 bases are TGTGCCAGCAGTTTGACTGGTCAGCCCCAGCATTTT.

The chain uses TRBV6-5 and TRBJ2-7; possibly TRBD1 for D (6 bases). The length of the CDR3 is 14 residues. Looked up from germline, CDR1 is MNHEY and CDR2 is SVGAGI. V was clipped by 5 bases and J by 3 bases, with 14 bases between them. For the CDR3, the DNA is TGTGCCAGCAGTCGTACCGGACAGTTCTACGAGCAGTACTTC. Protein product: CASSRTGQFYEQYF.